This record looks at one T cell receptor (beta chain) sequence and its context. Trimming cost V 4 bases and J 2 bases; bases outside gene matches: 8. This CDR3 spans 16 amino acids. Germline-derived CDR1 and CDR2 are WSHSY and SAAADI. The data originate from a study of blood T cell repertoires in COVID-19. Overall study context: COVID-19 samples from acute and convalescent phases originated in the United States, Italy and Spain. T cells, B-cell-depleted T cells, or PBMCs provided the cDNA or gDNA that served as material.

In the original analysis: By means of reference gene primer amplification, nucleated cell counts were estimated. Assay used: immunoSEQ multiplex PCR; TCRdb lists only in-frame clones, some missing. V, J and clone size derive from that table, while D and trimming were established from the DNA sequence. The table lists approximately 240,000 clones, around 90% of them singletons. Recruited during active infection, patients (from Seattle) were subsequently followed longitudinally. The sample comprised peripheral blood. The sequence was obtained from a man younger than 40 with COVID-19, enrolled during active disease. V is TRBV10-2 and J is TRBJ2-7; 10 bases are shared with TRBD2. The CDR3 is CASSGSSGGAAYEQYF. The CDR3 nucleotides are TGCGCCAGCAGTGGATCTAGCGGGGGAGCGGCCTACGAGCAGTACTTC.